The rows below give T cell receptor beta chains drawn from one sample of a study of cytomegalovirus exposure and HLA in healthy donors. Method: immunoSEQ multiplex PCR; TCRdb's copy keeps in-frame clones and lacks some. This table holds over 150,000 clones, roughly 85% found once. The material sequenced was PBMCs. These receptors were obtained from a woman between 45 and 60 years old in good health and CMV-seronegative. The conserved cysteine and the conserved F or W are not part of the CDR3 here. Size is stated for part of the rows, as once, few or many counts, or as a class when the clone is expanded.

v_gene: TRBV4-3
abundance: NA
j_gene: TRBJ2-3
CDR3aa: ASSRSGGRDGTDTQY

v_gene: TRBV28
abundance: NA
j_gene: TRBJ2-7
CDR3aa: ASSSLGTGASYEQY

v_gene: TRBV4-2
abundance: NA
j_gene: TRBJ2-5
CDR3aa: ASSQDAGGPRETQY

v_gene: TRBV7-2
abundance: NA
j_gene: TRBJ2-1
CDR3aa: ASSSGARREHEQF

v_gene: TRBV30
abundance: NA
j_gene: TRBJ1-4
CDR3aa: AWKLGQGLEKLF

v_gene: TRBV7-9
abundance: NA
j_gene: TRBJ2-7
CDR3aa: ASSLTAGSYEQY

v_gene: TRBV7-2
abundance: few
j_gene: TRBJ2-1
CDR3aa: ASSPLAGAYNEQF

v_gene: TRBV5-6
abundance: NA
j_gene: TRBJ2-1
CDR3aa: ASSLDDYLNEQF

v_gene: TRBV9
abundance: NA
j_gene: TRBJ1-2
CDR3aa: ASSAHSGTGGPGGYGYT

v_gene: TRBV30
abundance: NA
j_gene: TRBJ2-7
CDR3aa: AWRGRALSYEQY

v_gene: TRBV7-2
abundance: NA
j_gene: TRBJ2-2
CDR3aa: ASRIDSGELF

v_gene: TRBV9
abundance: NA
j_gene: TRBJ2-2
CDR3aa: ASSVGRRNTGELF

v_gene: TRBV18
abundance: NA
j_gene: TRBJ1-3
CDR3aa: ASSLSVFPSGNTIY

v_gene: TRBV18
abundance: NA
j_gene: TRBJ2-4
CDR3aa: ASSPLLEGDIQY

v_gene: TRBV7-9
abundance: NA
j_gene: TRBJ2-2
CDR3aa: ASSLPSGGANTGELF